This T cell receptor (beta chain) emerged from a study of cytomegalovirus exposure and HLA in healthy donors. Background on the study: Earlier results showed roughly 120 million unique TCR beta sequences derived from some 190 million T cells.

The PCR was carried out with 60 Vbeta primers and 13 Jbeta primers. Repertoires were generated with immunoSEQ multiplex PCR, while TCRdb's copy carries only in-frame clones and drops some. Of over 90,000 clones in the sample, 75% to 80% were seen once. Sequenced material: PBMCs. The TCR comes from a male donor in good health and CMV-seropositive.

The CDR3 nucleotides read TGCGCCAGCAGCCCCGAACGAGTTTCCTATGGCTACACCTTC. Translated: CASSPERVSYGYTF. The gene calls are TRBV4-3 and TRBJ1-2, with D uncertain. The germline gives CDR1 LGHNA, CDR2 YSLEER. This CDR3 comprises 14 residues. Trimming pared 4 bases from V and 4 bases from J, leaving 13 bases between.